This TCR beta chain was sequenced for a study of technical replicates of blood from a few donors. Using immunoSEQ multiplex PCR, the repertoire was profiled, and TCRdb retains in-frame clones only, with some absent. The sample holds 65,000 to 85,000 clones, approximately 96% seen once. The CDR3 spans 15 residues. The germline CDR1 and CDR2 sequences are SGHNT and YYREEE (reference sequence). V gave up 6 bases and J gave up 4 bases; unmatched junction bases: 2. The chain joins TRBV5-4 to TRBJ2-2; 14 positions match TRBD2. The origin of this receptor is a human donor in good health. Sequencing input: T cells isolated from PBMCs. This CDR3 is CASTGLAGGTGELFF. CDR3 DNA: TGTGCCAGCACTGGACTAGCGGGAGGCACCGGGGAGCTGTTTTTT.